This T cell receptor (beta chain) appears in the sequencing data of a study of blood T cells in healthy people across ages. Study results and limitations: Naive T cell percentage showed a strong correlation with the diversity of TCR beta.

V trimming: 0 bases; J trimming: 3 bases; junction bases outside the gene matches: 7. The CDR3 contains 17 residues. For this clonotype: Its antigen is unknown.

Primed by a sample-barcoded 5' primer and a J-beta primer mix, a second PCR proceeded for about 6 to 12 cycles. TCRdb processed the 5' RACE reads anew with MiXCR; each CDR3 protein has one entry. The profile shows hundreds of thousands of distinct CDR3 sequences, roughly 50% of them singletons. The TCR originated in a man aged 35 to 55 in good health. The gene calls are TRBV12-3 or TRBV12-4 and TRBJ2-4, with 8 bases identical to TRBD1. The sequenced sample consisted of blood. CDR3 DNA: TGTGCCAGCAGTTTAGCGGCAGGGGGCTTAGTCAAAAACATTCAGTACTTC. It is translated as CASSLAAGGLVKNIQYF.